What follows describes a single TCR beta chain. Germline CDR1 is MNHEY and CDR2 is SMNVEV (reference sequence). There are 15 residues in the CDR3. Unmatched junction bases numbered 9, after V lost 5 bases and J lost 7 bases. This sample is part of a study of blood T cell repertoires in COVID-19. Looking at the study overall: Samples came from the United States, Italy and Spain, spanning acute and convalescent COVID-19. Sources were T cells, B-cell-depleted T cells, or PBMCs; the material itself was cDNA or gDNA.

While infection was still active, Seattle patients were enrolled and then followed longitudinally. Methods used by the authors: Reference gene primer amplification yielded estimated nucleated cell counts. Assay: immunoSEQ multiplex PCR; the TCRdb copy retains only in-frame clones and omits some. Clone size and the V and J calls come from that table; the DNA yielded D and trimming. The table shows more than 300,000 clones, with about nine tenths occurring only once. The J gene is TRBJ2-2, the V gene TRBV27; the match to TRBD1 covers 8 bases. This TCR came from a woman in her forties or fifties with COVID-19, enrolled during active disease. The sequenced sample consisted of peripheral blood. The CDR3 DNA sequence: TGTGCCAGCAGTCAAAGGACAGGGTCCAGCGGGGAGCTGTTTTTT. Translation: CASSQRTGSSGELFF.